The 21 T cell receptor beta chains below come from one sample, sequenced in a study of blood T cell repertoires in COVID-19. Some clones are missing from TCRdb's copy, which holds only in-frame ones; the method was immunoSEQ multiplex PCR. The sample lists roughly 250,000 clones; 84% were seen once. The sample consisted of peripheral blood. The receptors were gathered from a man aged 50-60 years with acute or convalescent COVID-19.

V usage is TRBV7-3 and J usage is TRBJ2-1; 7 bases are a match to TRBD2. J gave up 8 bases and V 2 bases, and 0 bases lay outside the gene matches. Germline V CDR1 and CDR2: SGHTA, FQGTGA. The CDR3 has 12 residues. The CDR3: CASSLGGDEQFF. The CDR3 DNA sequence: TGTGCCAGCAGCTTAGGGGGGGATGAGCAGTTCTTC.

The rearrangement uses TRBV6-1 and TRBJ1-4, with TRBD1 identical over 9 bases. V was clipped by 1 base and J by 7 bases; unmatched bases: 7. CDR1 is MNHNS and CDR2 is SASEGT in the germline V gene. The CDR3 covers 16 residues. The CDR3 DNA sequence: TGTGCCAGCAGTGAAGGTCTCTGGACAGGGGCTGAAAAACTGTTTTTT. Encoded protein: CASSEGLWTGAEKLFF.

A few counts support this clone. The chain combines TRBV6-5 with TRBJ2-7; 7 positions agree with TRBD1. Per the germline V gene, CDR1 is MNHEY and CDR2 is SVGAGI. This CDR3 comprises 15 residues. V lost 5 bases to trimming and J lost 2 bases; unmatched junction nucleotides: 9. DNA for the CDR3: TGTGCCAGCAGTCTCAACCTGGGACAGACCTACGAGCAGTACTTC. This codes for CASSLNLGQTYEQYF.

The chain uses TRBV6-5 and TRBJ1-2, with TRBD1 matching 7 bases. The V gene end was trimmed by 4 bases and the J gene end by 2 bases; junction bases not matched to a gene: 1. The germline gives CDR1 MNHEY, CDR2 SVGAGI. This CDR3 contains 13 residues. CDR3 region: CASSLTGNYGYTF. For the CDR3, the DNA is TGTGCCAGCAGTTTGACAGGGAACTATGGCTACACCTTC.

This CDR3 reads CATSDPSAGTLAKNIQYF. The CDR3 DNA reads as TGTGCCACCAGTGATCCCTCGGCGGGGACTTTAGCCAAAAACATTCAGTACTTC. The chain employs TRBV24-1 and TRBJ2-4, with D perhaps matching TRBD2 (6 bases). The CDR3 extends over 18 amino acids. V was cut by 3 bases and J by 0 bases, with 17 bases left in between. Germline CDR1 reads KGHDR; CDR2 reads SFDVKD.

J is TRBJ1-1 and V is TRBV3-1 (or the pseudogene TRBV3-2); D is unclear. The CDR3 extends over 17 amino acids. The V gene lost 0 bases and the J gene lost 0 bases, with 14 bases spanning the gap. Germline V gene sequence: CDR1 LGHDT, CDR2 YNNKEL (reference sequence). DNA for the CDR3: TGTGCCAGCAGCCAAGATTCAGGCTACTGGTTGAACACTGAAGCTTTCTTT. It specifies CASSQDSGYWLNTEAFF.

The V and J genes are TRBV7-9 and TRBJ2-3; D possibly corresponds to TRBD2 (5 bases). Looked up from germline, CDR1 is SEHNR and CDR2 is FQNEAQ (reference sequence). CDR3 length: 14 residues. V lost 4 bases to trimming and J lost 0 bases, with 8 bases between them. The CDR3 DNA reads TGTGCCAGCAGCTCCCCTAGCAGCACAGATACGCAGTATTTT. Protein: CASSSPSSTDTQYF.

With respect to this clone: Other DNA sequences within the sample encode an identical CDR3. The gene calls are TRBV5-5 and TRBJ1-1; 7 nucleotides align to TRBD1. The junction had 4 bases not matched to a gene; V was cut back by 0 bases and J by 5 bases. Germline CDR1 reads SGHKS; CDR2 reads YYEKEE (reference sequence). This CDR3 spans 14 amino acids. CDR3 sequence (DNA): TGTGCCAGCAGCTTGGGGACAGGTGTTACTGAAGCTTTCTTT. Protein sequence: CASSLGTGVTEAFF.

This chain links TRBV6-1 with TRBJ1-5, with TRBD1 as a possible D gene (5 bases). Trimming pared 3 bases from V and 10 bases from J, leaving 10 bases between. This CDR3 comprises 12 residues. CDR1 is MNHNS and CDR2 is SASEGT in the germline V gene. CDR3 sequence (DNA): TGTGCCAGCAGTGACGGACACCGCCCCCAGCATTTT. Its protein is CASSDGHRPQHF.

This clone was detected a few times. This rearrangement joins TRBV6-4 to TRBJ1-5; weak D call: TRBD1 (6 bases). The CDR3 has 15 residues. CDR1 and CDR2 (germline): MRHNA, SNTAGT. Trimming removed 2 bases from V and 0 bases from J, with 8 bases in between. The CDR3 is CASSDPGDSNQPQHF. The CDR3, as DNA: TGTGCCAGCAGTGACCCAGGGGATAGCAATCAGCCCCAGCATTTT.

V usage is TRBV18 and J usage is TRBJ1-5; D may be TRBD1 (6 bases). V was pared by 2 bases and J by 11 bases, with 16 bases between. Germline CDR1 KGHSH, CDR2 LQKENI. This CDR3 region has 14 residues. The CDR3 loop is CASSPERVTGTQHF. The CDR3 DNA reads as TGTGCCAGCTCACCAGAAAGGGTGACAGGCACCCAGCATTTT. Full variable domain (remainder filled in from reference TRBV18 and TRBJ1-5): NAGVMQNPRHLVRRRGQEARLRCSPMKGHSHVYWYRQLPEEGLKFMVYLQKENIIDESGMPKERFSAEFPKEGPSILRIQQVVRGDSAAYFCASSPERVTGTQHFGDGTRLSIL.

The chain has TRBV7-9 and TRBJ1-2; no firm D call. The germline V and J ends were trimmed by 5 bases and 2 bases, with 3 bases remaining between them. The CDR3 is made up of 11 amino acids. Germline CDR1 reads SEHNR; CDR2 reads FQNEAQ (reference sequence). Here the CDR3 DNA reads TGTGCCAGCAGCAGCAACTATGGCTACACCTTC. Amino acid sequence: CASSSNYGYTF.

V gene TRBV18 combines with J gene TRBJ1-4, with TRBD1 matching over 8 bases. Trimming took 4 bases from V and 5 from J; bases not matched to a gene: 3. The germline V gene has CDR1 KGHSH and CDR2 LQKENI. CDR3 length: 14 amino acids. The DNA for the CDR3 is TGTGCCAGCTCACAACGGACAGGGAATGAAAAACTGTTTTTT. This encodes CASSQRTGNEKLFF.

The chain couples TRBV11-2 to TRBJ1-1, with D uncertain. CDR1 and CDR2 from the germline V gene are SGHAT and FQNNGV. The V end lost 1 base, the J end lost 1 base, and 10 bases lay between the germline ends. The CDR3 loop spans 15 amino acids. The CDR3 spells CASSLAPIPNTEAFF. CDR3 DNA: TGTGCCAGCAGCTTAGCCCCTATCCCGAACACTGAAGCTTTCTTT. Filled out from reference TRBV11-2 and TRBJ1-1, the complete variable domain reads EAGVAQSPRYKIIEKRQSVAFWCNPISGHATLYWYQQILGQGPKLLIQFQNNGVVDDSQLPKDRFSAERLKGVDSTLKIQPAKLEDSAVYLCASSLAPIPNTEAFFGQGTRLTVV.

The CDR3 DNA is TGTGCCAGCAGCTTGTGGCATTCCTACGAGCAGTACTTC. Protein product: CASSLWHSYEQYF. V is TRBV5-4 and J is TRBJ2-7; D unresolved. Trimming shortened V by 1 base and J by 1 base, and 6 bases separated the two germline ends. This CDR3 region has 13 residues. The germline gives CDR1 SGHNT, CDR2 YYREEE (reference sequence).

A single count supports this clone. The V call is TRBV16, the J call TRBJ1-2, with TRBD1 matching 7 bases. Germline lookup yields CDR1 KGHSY and CDR2 FQNENV. With 0 bases clipped from V and 2 bases from J, the junction kept 3 bases outside the gene matches. The CDR3 runs 15 residues. The CDR3 loop is CASSQSHRGNYGYTF. CDR3 DNA: TGTGCCAGCAGCCAATCCCACAGGGGAAACTATGGCTACACCTTC.

The rearrangement joins TRBV20-1 to TRBJ1-4, with a weak D call TRBD1 (5 bases). This CDR3 region has 15 residues. Germline V lookup: CDR1 DFQATT, CDR2 SNEGSKA (reference sequence). The V end lost 3 bases, the J end lost 7 bases, and 18 bases lay between the germline ends. The CDR3 DNA reads TGCAGTGCTAGTACCCAACAGGCGGGGATTGAAAAACTGTTTTTT. Translated: CSASTQQAGIEKLFF.

The V call is TRBV5-1, the J call TRBJ1-1; TRBD1 matches at 8 bases. J gave up 4 bases and V 3 bases, and 14 bases lay outside the gene matches. The CDR3 loop spans 17 amino acids. Germline V gene data show CDR1 as SGHRS and CDR2 as YFSETQ. CDR3 DNA sequence: TGCGCCAGCAGCTCGAACCCTGACAGGGGCTTAGGCACTGAAGCTTTCTTT. It encodes CASSSNPDRGLGTEAFF.

This clone was recorded at least ten times. The chain couples TRBV19 to TRBJ2-7, with 12 bases matching TRBD2. With 5 bases clipped from V and 4 bases from J, the junction kept 3 bases outside the gene matches. Germline V gene data show CDR1 as LNHDA and CDR2 as SQIVND (reference sequence). The CDR3 covers 14 residues. CDR3 sequence reads: CASSPSGGEYEQYF. The CDR3 region has the DNA TGTGCCAGTAGTCCTAGCGGGGGGGAATACGAGCAGTACTTC.

V gene TRBV20-1 combines with J gene TRBJ1-2; D gene uncertain. This CDR3 region has 11 residues. Germline CDR1 and CDR2: DFQATT and SNEGSKA (reference sequence). V shed 0 bases and J shed 10 bases, with 9 bases lying between them. As DNA, the CDR3 is TGCAGTGCTAGAGATTCCTATCCCTACACCTTC. Residues: CSARDSYPYTF.

The count of this clone is one. J is TRBJ2-7 and V is TRBV10-3, with TRBD2 identical over 7 bases. V lost 9 bases and J lost 2; bases outside the gene matches: 7. Germline loops: CDR1 ENHRY, CDR2 SYGVKD. This CDR3 is 13 amino acids long. CDR3 nucleotides: TGTGCCATTTCTAGCGGACATGCCTACGAGCAGTACTTC. It yields the protein CAISSGHAYEQYF.